A single sample is the source of the 21 T cell receptor beta chains below, sequenced in a study of T cell responses to AZD1222 COVID-19 vaccine. TCRdb keeps only in-frame clones here, not all; method: immunoSEQ multiplex PCR. This table holds about 150,000 clones, approximately 92% found once. The sequences come from peripheral blood, collected on day 0 of AZD1222 vaccination. The receptors shown here come from an adult in good health.

CDR3 nucleotides: TGTGCCAGCAGCTTGGACTGGGACCCGAACACTGAAGCTTTCTTT. This encodes CASSLDWDPNTEAFF. The gene calls are TRBV5-6 and TRBJ1-1; possible D gene TRBD1, 5 bases. The length of the CDR3 is 15 residues. Looked up from germline, CDR1 is SGHDT and CDR2 is YYEEEE. V lost 0 bases to trimming and J lost 1 base, with 10 bases between them. Variable domain in full (rest from reference TRBV5-6 and TRBJ1-1): DAGVTQSPTHLIKTRGQQVTLRCSPKSGHDTVSWYQQALGQGPQFIFQYYEEEERQRGNFPDRFSGHQFPNYSSELNVNALLLGDSALYLCASSLDWDPNTEAFFGQGTRLTVV.

The genes are TRBV28 and TRBJ1-2; 7 nucleotides align to TRBD1. This CDR3 comprises 16 residues. Germline CDR1 reads MDHEN; CDR2 reads SYDVKM. Trimming took 2 bases from V and 3 from J; bases not matched to a gene: 9. The CDR3 reads CASSLPIPGTDYGYTF. As DNA, the CDR3 is TGTGCCAGCAGTTTACCGATCCCCGGGACAGACTATGGCTACACCTTC.

The genes are TRBV6-2 or TRBV6-3 and TRBJ2-3, with D possibly being TRBD1 or TRBD2 (5 bases each). Between the trimmed V and J ends, which lost 5 bases and 4 bases, there was a span of 16 bases. Germline V lookup: CDR1 MNHEY, CDR2 SVGEGT. The CDR3 runs to 15 residues. CDR3 in amino acids: CASSNERGIADTQYF. The DNA of the CDR3 is TGTGCCAGCAGTAACGAGAGGGGTATCGCAGATACGCAGTATTTT.

V gene TRBV7-8 combines with J gene TRBJ2-3; TRBD2 matches 10 bases. Germline CDR1 SGHVS, CDR2 FQNEAQ. V was clipped by 0 bases and J by 2 bases; unmatched bases: 14. The CDR3 runs 20 residues. The CDR3 DNA is TGTGCCAGCAGCTTAGCGTTGGTTCTGCTAGCGGGGGCTACCACAGATACGCAGTATTTT. This codes for CASSLALVLLAGATTDTQYF.

The chain carries TRBV6-5 and TRBJ2-7, with a possible D match to TRBD1 (5 bases). V dropped 5 bases and J dropped 0 bases, with 11 bases sitting between them. CDR1 and CDR2 (germline): MNHEY, SVGAGI. This CDR3 is 14 amino acids long. DNA for the CDR3: TGTGCCAGCAGTCGTCTCAGGGACTCCTACGAGCAGTACTTC. It translates to CASSRLRDSYEQYF.

The rearrangement joins TRBV18 to TRBJ1-5; D unclear. The V gene's germline CDR1 is KGHSH and CDR2 LQKENI. The CDR3 runs 16 residues. The V end lost 4 bases, the J end lost 3 bases, and 16 bases lay between the germline ends. The CDR3 spells CASSRGGVEANQPQHF. The CDR3 bases are TGTGCCAGCTCACGAGGCGGAGTTGAAGCCAATCAGCCCCAGCATTTT. The entire variable domain, with the rest obtained from reference TRBV18 and TRBJ1-5, is as follows: NAGVMQNPRHLVRRRGQEARLRCSPMKGHSHVYWYRQLPEEGLKFMVYLQKENIIDESGMPKERFSAEFPKEGPSILRIQQVVRGDSAAYFCASSRGGVEANQPQHFGDGTRLSIL.

The chain carries TRBV28 and TRBJ2-2; 7 nucleotides agree with TRBD1. Germline values: CDR1 MDHEN, CDR2 SYDVKM. The CDR3 length is 15 residues. The V segment lost 7 bases and the J segment 1 base; nucleotides outside the gene matches: 6. CDR3: CASIPGQLNTGELFF. For the CDR3, the DNA is TGTGCCAGCATTCCGGGACAGCTGAACACCGGGGAGCTGTTTTTT.

The rearrangement uses TRBV21-1 and TRBJ2-7. TRBV21-1 is flagged as a pseudogene. This CDR3 contains 16 residues. The CDR3 DNA sequence: TGTGCCAGCAGCACCCGCTTCAATACCCCCCCCTACGAGCAGTACGTC. Its translation is CASSTRFNTPPYEQYV.

CDR3 region: CASSLRDSAGTGELFF. CDR3 sequence (DNA): TGTGCCAGCAGCCTGCGGGACAGCGCAGGCACCGGGGAGCTGTTTTTT. This chain joins TRBV9 and TRBJ2-2; perhaps TRBD1 as D (7 bases). This CDR3 contains 16 residues. Germline values: CDR1 SGDLS, CDR2 YYNGEE. Trimming cost V 4 bases and J 4 bases, with 17 bases left between them.

The rearrangement uses TRBV6-5 and TRBJ2-1; maybe TRBD1 (5 bases). This CDR3 has 13 amino acids. Trimming removed 8 bases from V and 2 bases from J, with 10 bases in between. Germline lookup yields CDR1 MNHEY and CDR2 SVGAGI. The DNA for the CDR3 is TGTGCCAGCGGCCAGGGTACCTACAATGAGCAGTTCTTC. It encodes CASGQGTYNEQFF.

This rearrangement joins TRBV6-2 or TRBV6-3 to TRBJ1-1; D possibly corresponds to TRBD1 (5 bases). The ends were cut back, 4 bases at V and 5 bases at J, with 20 bases in the middle. CDR1 is MNHEY and CDR2 is SVGEGT in the germline V gene. CDR3 length: 16 residues. The CDR3 DNA reads TGTGCCAGCAGTTTAAAACAAGGGGAATCGCAAACTGAAGCTTTCTTT. Translating it yields CASSLKQGESQTEAFF.

The chain combines TRBV5-4 with TRBJ1-6, with D possibly matching TRBD1 (5 bases). The V and J ends lost 4 bases and 9 bases respectively, with 23 bases between them. Germline CDR1 is SGHNT and CDR2 is YYREEE (reference sequence). The CDR3 extends over 17 amino acids. Here the CDR3 DNA reads TGTGCCAGCAGCATCCATTTTGGGACCCCCACTGGTTCACCCCTCCACTTT. This encodes CASSIHFGTPTGSPLHF.

The chain employs TRBV6-2 or TRBV6-3 and TRBJ2-5, with 7 bases aligning to TRBD1. The V gene end was trimmed by 5 bases and the J gene end by 0 bases; junction bases not matched to a gene: 9. Germline V lookup: CDR1 MNHEY, CDR2 SVGEGT. The CDR3 covers 16 residues. The CDR3 DNA sequence: TGTGCCAGCAGTATCATCCGGGACAGATACCAAGAGACCCAGTACTTC. It specifies CASSIIRDRYQETQYF.

The chain joins TRBV7-2 to TRBJ1-3, with TRBD1 as a possible D gene (6 bases). The V end lost 3 bases, the J end lost 0 bases, and 15 bases lay between the germline ends. Germline CDR1 reads SGHTA; CDR2 reads FQGNSA. CDR3 size: 17 residues. CDR3 loop: CASSFQITGSSGNTIYF. The CDR3 nucleotides are TGTGCCAGCAGCTTCCAGATTACAGGGAGCTCTGGAAACACCATATATTTT.

This chain connects TRBV20-1 to TRBJ2-7, with D perhaps being TRBD1 or TRBD2 (5 bases each). The germline V and J ends were trimmed by 5 bases and 6 bases, with 11 bases remaining between them. Germline V gene sequence: CDR1 DFQATT, CDR2 SNEGSKA (reference sequence). The CDR3 contains 11 residues. DNA for the CDR3: TGCAGTGCTCCCGGGGCGGCCGAGCAGTACTTC. As protein: CSAPGAAEQYF.

The CDR3, as DNA: TGTGCCAGCAGTTACGGGGACCCGGTGTATAATGAGCAGTTCTTC. This translates into CASSYGDPVYNEQFF. The V gene is TRBV6-5, the J gene TRBJ2-1; TRBD1 or TRBD2 may be the D gene (5 bases each). Trimming shortened V by 2 bases and J by 7 bases, and 15 bases separated the two germline ends. CDR3 length equals 15 residues. The germline V gene has CDR1 MNHEY and CDR2 SVGAGI.

The rearrangement uses TRBV13 and TRBJ2-7; a weak D match, TRBD1 (6 bases). The CDR3 sequence is 14 residues long. Trimming shortened V by 4 bases and J by 0 bases, and 10 bases separated the two germline ends. CDR1 and CDR2 (germline): PRHDT, FYEKMQ (reference sequence). The CDR3 loop is CASSSQDSSYEQYV. The CDR3 nucleotides read TGTGCCAGCAGCTCACAGGACAGCTCCTACGAGCAGTACGTC.

The V and J genes are TRBV3-1 (or the pseudogene TRBV3-2) and TRBJ2-3; 8 nucleotides line up with TRBD2. Per germline, CDR1 LGHDT and CDR2 YNNKEL (reference sequence). V lost 6 bases and J lost 4; bases outside the gene matches: 6. This CDR3 has 14 residues. The CDR3 DNA reads as TGTGCCAGCAGACCCGGGGGGGCCGCAGATACGCAGTATTTT. Its protein product is CASRPGGAADTQYF.

This rearrangement joins TRBV15 to TRBJ2-1, with TRBD2 matching 10 bases. The germline CDR1 and CDR2 sequences are LNHNV and YYDKDF (reference sequence). CDR3 length: 17 amino acids. V gave up 3 bases and J gave up 0 bases; unmatched junction bases: 5. As DNA, the CDR3 is TGTGCCACCAGCAGGCTAGCGGGGGACTACTCCTACAATGAGCAGTTCTTC. Translated: CATSRLAGDYSYNEQFF.

V is TRBV27 and J is TRBJ2-1, with 12 nucleotides matching TRBD2. Germline CDR1 MNHEY, CDR2 SMNVEV (reference sequence). The CDR3 extends over 16 amino acids. With 5 bases clipped from V and 2 bases from J, the junction kept 4 bases outside the gene matches. The CDR3 protein is CASSPSGGGAYNEQFF. CDR3 nucleotides: TGTGCCAGCAGTCCTAGCGGGGGGGGAGCCTACAATGAGCAGTTCTTC.

V is TRBV6-5 and J is TRBJ2-2, with 10 bases that match TRBD2. J was trimmed by 6 bases and V by 4 bases; bases with no gene match: 2. Germline values: CDR1 MNHEY, CDR2 SVGAGI. The CDR3 spans 14 residues. The CDR3: CASSSTSGSGELFF. In DNA form, the CDR3 reads TGTGCCAGCAGTTCGACTAGCGGGTCCGGGGAGCTGTTTTTT.